These T cell receptor beta chains were read from a single sample in a study of OX40 agonist ivuxolimab in advanced cancers. The method was immunoSEQ multiplex PCR; TCRdb's version includes in-frame clones alone and lacks a portion of them. The table has tens of thousands of clones, 70% to 90% seen once. Source: CD4+ or CD8+ T cells sorted from blood, taken in a trial of the OX40 agonist ivuxolimab. These receptors all come from an adult with an advanced solid tumor such as melanoma, head and neck, liver or kidney cancer. Both conserved end residues are part of each CDR3. The D gene is left open where the match is weak. Some rows have no size entry. The others give once, few or many, or a class for an expanded clone.

>NA|NA|TRBJ2-3|TRBV2
TGTGCCAGCAGGTTCGACAGATACACAGATACGCAGTATTTT
CASRFDRYTDTQYF
>NA|TRBD2|TRBJ2-1|TRBV7-2
TGTGCCAGCAGCCCTTGGACTAGCGGGGGCTCAGGTGAGCAGTTCTTC
CASSPWTSGGSGEQFF
>few|TRBD2|TRBJ2-1|TRBV6-5
TGTGCCAGCAGTTCTTTCCAGCGGGAGTACAATGAGCAGTTCTTC
CASSSFQREYNEQFF
>NA|TRBD2|TRBJ2-7|TRBV6-1
TGTGCCAGCAGGGGAGGGACTAGCGGGTTCCACGAGCAGTACTTC
CASRGGTSGFHEQYF
>NA|NA|TRBJ2-7|TRBV7-3
TGTGCCAGCAGCGCAGAAAATACGGGGGTCCACGAGCAGTACTTC
CASSAENTGVHEQYF
>NA|NA|TRBJ2-7|TRBV19
TGTGCCAGTAGTCCGCAAGGGTCCGGAGAGCAGTACTTC
CASSPQGSGEQYF
>NA|TRBD1|TRBJ1-1|TRBV19
TGTGCCAGTATGGGGACAGGGGGGACTGAAGCTTTCTTT
CASMGTGGTEAFF
>once|NA|TRBJ2-1|TRBV19
TGTGCCAGTAATCTTAGGGGTTACAATGAGCAGTTCTTC
CASNLRGYNEQFF
>NA|NA|TRBJ2-7|TRBV10-3
TGTGCCATCAGTGAGCAGGGTGGGCTAGGCTACGAGCAGTACTTC
CAISEQGGLGYEQYF
>NA|TRBD2|TRBJ2-5|TRBV5-1
TGCGCCAGCACCACCACTAGCGCTCAAGAGACCCAGTACTTC
CASTTTSAQETQYF
>NA|NA|TRBJ1-5|TRBV5-5
TGTGCCAGCAGCTTGGTAGGGGGTCAGCCCCAGCATTTT
CASSLVGGQPQHF
>NA|TRBD2|TRBJ2-5|TRBV9
TGTGCCAGCAGCTCTAGCGGGTCCATGCGAGAGACCCAGTACTTC
CASSSSGSMRETQYF
>NA|TRBD1|TRBJ1-1|TRBV18
TGTGCCAGCTCACTCAGGGGGGGAACTGTCACTGAAGCTTTCTTT
CASSLRGGTVTEAFF
>NA|NA|TRBJ2-5|TRBV5-5
TGTGCCAGCAGCTGGACGGTTCTCGAGACCCAGTACTTC
CASSWTVLETQYF
>NA|NA|TRBJ2-2|TRBV5-4
TGTGCCAGCAGCGGGGAACGTGGCCCCGGGGAGCTGTTTTTT
CASSGERGPGELFF
>NA|NA|TRBJ1-1|TRBV18
TGTGCCAGCTCACCGTCGGGGGCTGAAGCTTTCTTT
CASSPSGAEAFF
>NA|TRBD1|TRBJ2-7|TRBV30
TGTGCCTGGAGTAAGGGACAGGGGACCGAGCAGTACTTC
CAWSKGQGTEQYF
>NA|NA|TRBJ2-7|TRBV10-1
TGCGCCAGCAGTGAGAGACGGAACGGCGAGCAGTACTTC
CASSERRNGEQYF
>NA|NA|TRBJ1-5|TRBV5-4
TGTGCCAGCAGCTTAGCCGCTAGCAATCAGCCCCAGCATTTT
CASSLAASNQPQHF
>few|TRBD1|TRBJ2-7|TRBV7-2
TGTGCCAGCAGCCGGGACAGGGGTACCTACGAGCAGTACTTC
CASSRDRGTYEQYF
>NA|NA|TRBJ2-1|TRBV11-2
TGTGCCAGCAGCTTAGACGGCGGGCCCTACAATGAGCAGTTCTTC
CASSLDGGPYNEQFF
>NA|TRBD2|TRBJ2-7|TRBV5-4
TGTGCCAGCAGTCAAGGGACTAGCGGGAGGGTCTACGAGCAGTACTTC
CASSQGTSGRVYEQYF
>NA|NA|TRBJ1-1|TRBV19
TGTGCCAGTAGTAGTGGGAGGGGAGGGCGGAACACTGAAGCTTTCTTT
CASSSGRGGRNTEAFF
>few|NA|TRBJ2-1|TRBV2
TGTGCCAGCATCGTGGACGGCGGGTACAATGAGCAGTTCTTC
CASIVDGGYNEQFF
>NA|TRBD1|TRBJ1-1|TRBV29-1
TGCAGCGCTGTGGGGACAGCTGAAGTCGGTTTCTTT
CSAVGTAEVGFF
>NA|NA|TRBJ2-2|TRBV5-1
TGCGCCAGCAGCTTCTCCAACAGCCCGAACACCGGGGAGCTGTTTTTT
CASSFSNSPNTGELFF
>NA|TRBD1|TRBJ2-7|TRBV28
TGTGCCAGCAGTTTATGGACAGGGAGCGCCTACGAGCAGTACTTC
CASSLWTGSAYEQYF
>NA|NA|TRBJ2-1|TRBV30
TGTGCCTGGAGTGTTAACCACAACTCACGGGGTGAGCAGTTCTTC
CAWSVNHNSRGEQFF
>few|TRBD1|TRBJ1-3|TRBV7-8
TGTGCCAGCAGCTCTACAGCACAGGGGACTGGAAACACCATATATTTT
CASSSTAQGTGNTIYF
>NA|NA|TRBJ2-5|TRBV28
TGTGCCAGCAGTTTATACGAGGGCGCGGGTCAAGAGACCCAGTACTTC
CASSLYEGAGQETQYF
>NA|NA|TRBJ1-1|TRBV23-1
TGCGCCAGCAGTCAATCTGGAGAAGCTTTCTTT
CASSQSGEAFF
>NA|TRBD1|TRBJ1-5|TRBV6-6
TGTGCCAGCAGTAAGGGACAGGGGGAGAATCAGCCCCAGCATTTT
CASSKGQGENQPQHF
>NA|TRBD1|TRBJ1-2|TRBV11-2
TGTGCCAGCAGCTTCGACAGGGTAGGCGGCTACACCTTC
CASSFDRVGGYTF
>NA|NA|TRBJ2-3|TRBV7-6
TGTGCCAGCAGTTTTGCGACTTCAGGAGCAGATACGCAGTATTTT
CASSFATSGADTQYF
>few|TRBD2|TRBJ2-1|TRBV5-1
TGCGCCAGCAGCTTGTATTCACTAGCGGAATACAATGAGCAGTTCTTC
CASSLYSLAEYNEQFF
>NA|TRBD2|TRBJ2-5|TRBV28
TGTGCCAGCAGTTTTAGCGTCTCGGGAGGGGCATACGAGACCCAGTACTTC
CASSFSVSGGAYETQYF
>NA|TRBD1|TRBJ2-3|TRBV5-1
TGCGCCAGCAGCTTGGACACAGGGGTAGGAGATACGCAGTATTTT
CASSLDTGVGDTQYF
>NA|NA|TRBJ2-2|TRBV6-5
TGTGCCAGCAGTTACGTGTCAGGGGAGCTGTTTTTT
CASSYVSGELFF
>NA|TRBD1|TRBJ2-2|TRBV7-2
TGTGCCAGCAGCACCACAGGGGCTGCCGGGGAGCTGTTTTTT
CASSTTGAAGELFF
>NA|NA|TRBJ1-1|TRBV2
TGTGCCAGCAGTGCCTCGTTAGACACTGAAGCTTTCTTT
CASSASLDTEAFF
>few|TRBD1|TRBJ2-7|TRBV29-1
TGCAGCGTTGTGAAACTTCGCGGACAGGCCTACGAGCAGTACTTC
CSVVKLRGQAYEQYF
>NA|TRBD2|TRBJ2-5|TRBV19
TGTGCCAGTAGTAGGGTTTTAGCGGGAGTTGAGACCCAGTACTTC
CASSRVLAGVETQYF
>NA|TRBD1|TRBJ1-2|TRBV2
TGTGCCAGCAGTGAAGCGCTAGGGACGGGACAGGGGGGCCCTTGGGGCTACACCTTC
CASSEALGTGQGGPWGYTF
>NA|NA|TRBJ1-3|TRBV2
TGTGCCAGCAAGGCAGGGCCTGGAAACACCATATATTTT
CASKAGPGNTIYF
>once|NA|TRBJ1-1|TRBV9
TGTGCCAGCAGCGTAGACGGACGGCGGGAAGCTTTCTTT
CASSVDGRREAFF
>NA|TRBD2|TRBJ2-5|TRBV19
TGTGCCAGTAGTAGACTAGCGGGAGGAGAGACCCAGTACTTC
CASSRLAGGETQYF
>few|NA|TRBJ2-3|TRBV28
TGTGCCAGCAGTTTTAACAGGGTCACAGATACGCAGTATTTT
CASSFNRVTDTQYF
>once|NA|TRBJ2-6|TRBV2
TGTGCCAGCAGTGAAGGAATTGCAGGGGCGAGCTCTGGGGCCAACGTCCTGACTTTC
CASSEGIAGASSGANVLTF
>NA|NA|TRBJ1-2|TRBV7-9
TGTGCAGCATCTGGGGAACGCTATGGCTACACCTTC
CAASGERYGYTF
>NA|NA|TRBJ1-2|TRBV9
TGTGCCAGCAGCCCAAGACCAGGGGATTATGGCTACACCTTC
CASSPRPGDYGYTF
>NA|TRBD2|TRBJ2-1|TRBV29-1
TGCAGCGTAGCCAGGGGGACTAGCGGATCCTACAATGAGCAGTTCTTC
CSVARGTSGSYNEQFF
>NA|TRBD1|TRBJ2-5|TRBV5-6
TGTGCCAGCAGCTTGGTAGACAGGGGGCTTGGAGAGACCCAGTACTTC
CASSLVDRGLGETQYF
>once|TRBD1|TRBJ2-5|TRBV15
TGTGCCACCAGCAGAGCCCTCGACAGGGGTTCGGAGACCCAGTACTTC
CATSRALDRGSETQYF
>NA|NA|TRBJ2-3|TRBV30
TGTGCCTCGAGAGTGACAGATACGCAGTATTTT
CASRVTDTQYF
>NA|NA|TRBJ2-3|TRBV6-1
TGTGCCAGCAGTGAAATGGGGGGAGTGGGGGCAGATACGCAGTATTTT
CASSEMGGVGADTQYF